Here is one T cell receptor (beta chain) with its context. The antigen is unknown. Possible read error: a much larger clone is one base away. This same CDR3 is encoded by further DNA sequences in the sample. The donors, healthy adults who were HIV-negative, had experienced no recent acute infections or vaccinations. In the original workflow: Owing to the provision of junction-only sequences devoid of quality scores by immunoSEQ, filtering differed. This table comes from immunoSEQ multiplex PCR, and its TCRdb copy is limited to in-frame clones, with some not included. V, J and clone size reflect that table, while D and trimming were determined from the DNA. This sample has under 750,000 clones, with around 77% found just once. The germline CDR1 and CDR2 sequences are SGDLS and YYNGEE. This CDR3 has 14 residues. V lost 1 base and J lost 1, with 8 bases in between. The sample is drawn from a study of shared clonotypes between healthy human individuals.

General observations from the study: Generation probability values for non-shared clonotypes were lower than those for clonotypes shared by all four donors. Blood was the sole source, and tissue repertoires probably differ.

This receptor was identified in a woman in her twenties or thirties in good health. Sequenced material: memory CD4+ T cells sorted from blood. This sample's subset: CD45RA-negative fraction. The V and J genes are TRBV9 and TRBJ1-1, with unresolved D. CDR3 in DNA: TGTGCCAGCAGCGTAACATCGGAGAACACTGAAGCTTTCTTT. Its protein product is CASSVTSENTEAFF.